This paragraph covers one T cell receptor (beta chain) sequence. The length of the CDR3 is 13 residues. The V and J ends lost 1 base and 4 bases respectively, with 9 bases between them. Germline values: CDR1 SGHDT, CDR2 YYEEEE. The sample is drawn from a study of technical replicates of blood from several donors. The data were produced by immunoSEQ multiplex PCR, yet TCRdb's version contains in-frame clones alone and is incomplete. Among about 89,000 clones listed, 90% to 95% were seen once. The sequence was collected from a human donor in good health. V gene TRBV5-6 combines with J gene TRBJ2-7, with TRBD2 as a possible D gene (6 bases). Material: T cells isolated from PBMCs. Written as DNA, the CDR3 is TGTGCCAGCAGCTTGACCGGGAGTTACGAGCAGTACTTC. It translates to CASSLTGSYEQYF. The full variable domain, its missing parts supplied by reference TRBV5-6 and TRBJ2-7, is DAGVTQSPTHLIKTRGQQVTLRCSPKSGHDTVSWYQQALGQGPQFIFQYYEEEERQRGNFPDRFSGHQFPNYSSELNVNALLLGDSALYLCASSLTGSYEQYFGPGTRLTVT.